The 8 T cell receptor beta chains given below trace back to one sample, sequenced in a study of blood T cell repertoires in COVID-19 (TCRdb year 2020). Libraries were constructed by the immunoSEQ multiplex PCR assay. TCRdb carries this immuneACCESS record with in-frame sequences only. Its versions omit some clonotypes, under half of them owing to an unresolved V gene in the studies checked, with the rest unexplained. In this sample the table shows roughly 380,000 clones, approximately 89% of which occur a single time. The ten largest clones capture 1% to 1.5% of the sample. Sequenced input: PBMCs or T cells enriched from blood (not recorded which). The receptors stem from a man between 25 and 39 years old who had recovered from COVID-19.

The chain couples TRBV19 to TRBJ2-2, with 10 positions matching TRBD2. The CDR3 runs to 17 residues. V was clipped by 10 bases and J by 0 bases; unmatched bases: 11. Germline values: CDR1 LNHDA, CDR2 SQIVND (reference sequence). CDR3 sequence reads: CATATSGSPANTGELFF. The CDR3 nucleotides read TGTGCCACCGCGACTAGCGGGTCACCCGCGAACACCGGGGAGCTGTTTTTT.

This sequence joins TRBV19 and TRBJ1-2; TRBD1 might be the D (6 bases). Germline CDR1 reads LNHDA; CDR2 reads SQIVND (reference sequence). This CDR3 is built from 14 residues. The V and J ends lost 4 bases and 0 bases respectively, with 9 bases between them. The CDR3 DNA reads TGTGCCAGTAGTACGAAGGGGGCTAACTATGGCTACACCTTC. Residues: CASSTKGANYGYTF.

V gene TRBV19 combines with J gene TRBJ1-5, with 12 bases lining up with TRBD1. From germline, CDR1 is LNHDA and CDR2 SQIVND (reference sequence). Trimming took 4 bases from V and 1 from J; bases not matched to a gene: 8. The CDR3 consists of 18 residues. CDR3 sequence: CASSKGTGGFTSNQPQHF. The CDR3, as DNA: TGTGCCAGTAGTAAGGGGACAGGGGGCTTTACGAGCAATCAGCCCCAGCATTTT. The complete variable domain, with remaining parts taken from reference TRBV19 and TRBJ1-5, reads DGGITQSPKYLFRKEGQNVTLSCEQNLNHDAMYWYRQDPGQGLRLIYYSQIVNDFQKGDIAEGYSVSREKKESFPLTVTSAQKNPTAFYLCASSKGTGGFTSNQPQHFGDGTRLSIL.

The rearrangement links TRBV5-4 to TRBJ2-7, with D possibly being TRBD1 (6 bases). V lost 7 bases and J 0 bases, leaving 8 bases between the germline ends. This CDR3 contains 12 residues. The V gene's germline CDR1 is SGHNT and CDR2 YYREEE (reference sequence). DNA of the CDR3: TGTGCCAGCCAGGGGAACTCCTACGAGCAGTACTTC. Its protein is CASQGNSYEQYF.

The chain joins TRBV19 to TRBJ2-2; D not resolved. V was pared by 6 bases and J by 0 bases, with 14 bases between. Germline V gene data show CDR1 as LNHDA and CDR2 as SQIVND (reference sequence). This CDR3 has 16 residues. CDR3 sequence (DNA): TGTGCCAGTAGCCGCCCGACATATACGAACACCGGGGAGCTGTTTTTT. Translating gives CASSRPTYTNTGELFF. Combining the CDR3 with reference TRBV19 and TRBJ2-2 gives the whole variable domain DGGITQSPKYLFRKEGQNVTLSCEQNLNHDAMYWYRQDPGQGLRLIYYSQIVNDFQKGDIAEGYSVSREKKESFPLTVTSAQKNPTAFYLCASSRPTYTNTGELFFGEGSRLTVL.

The chain has TRBV18 and TRBJ2-7, with D perhaps matching TRBD1 (5 bases). This CDR3 is built from 14 residues. The germline V gene has CDR1 KGHSH and CDR2 LQKENI. V was trimmed by 3 bases and J by 0 bases, leaving 9 bases between them. CDR3 DNA sequence: TGTGCCAGCTCACCGACAGAAACCTCCTACGAGCAGTACTTC. Residues: CASSPTETSYEQYF.

In this sample, this clone turned up once. This sequence joins TRBV3-1 (or the pseudogene TRBV3-2) and TRBJ1-1; D is unresolved. The CDR3 covers 14 residues. Germline V CDR1 and CDR2: LGHDT, YNNKEL (reference sequence). Trimming took off 4 bases at V and 0 bases at J, with 9 bases between the two ends. The CDR3 here is CASSPRELNTEAFF. The CDR3, as DNA: TGTGCCAGCAGCCCGAGGGAGTTGAACACTGAAGCTTTCTTT.

The chain recombines TRBV6-5 with TRBJ2-3, with unresolved D. V was trimmed by 1 base and J by 1 base, leaving 6 bases between them. The CDR3 runs 14 residues. Germline V gene data show CDR1 as MNHEY and CDR2 as SVGAGI. CDR3 amino acids: CASSYFRGTDTQYF. DNA of the CDR3: TGTGCCAGCAGTTACTTCCGGGGCACAGATACGCAGTATTTT.